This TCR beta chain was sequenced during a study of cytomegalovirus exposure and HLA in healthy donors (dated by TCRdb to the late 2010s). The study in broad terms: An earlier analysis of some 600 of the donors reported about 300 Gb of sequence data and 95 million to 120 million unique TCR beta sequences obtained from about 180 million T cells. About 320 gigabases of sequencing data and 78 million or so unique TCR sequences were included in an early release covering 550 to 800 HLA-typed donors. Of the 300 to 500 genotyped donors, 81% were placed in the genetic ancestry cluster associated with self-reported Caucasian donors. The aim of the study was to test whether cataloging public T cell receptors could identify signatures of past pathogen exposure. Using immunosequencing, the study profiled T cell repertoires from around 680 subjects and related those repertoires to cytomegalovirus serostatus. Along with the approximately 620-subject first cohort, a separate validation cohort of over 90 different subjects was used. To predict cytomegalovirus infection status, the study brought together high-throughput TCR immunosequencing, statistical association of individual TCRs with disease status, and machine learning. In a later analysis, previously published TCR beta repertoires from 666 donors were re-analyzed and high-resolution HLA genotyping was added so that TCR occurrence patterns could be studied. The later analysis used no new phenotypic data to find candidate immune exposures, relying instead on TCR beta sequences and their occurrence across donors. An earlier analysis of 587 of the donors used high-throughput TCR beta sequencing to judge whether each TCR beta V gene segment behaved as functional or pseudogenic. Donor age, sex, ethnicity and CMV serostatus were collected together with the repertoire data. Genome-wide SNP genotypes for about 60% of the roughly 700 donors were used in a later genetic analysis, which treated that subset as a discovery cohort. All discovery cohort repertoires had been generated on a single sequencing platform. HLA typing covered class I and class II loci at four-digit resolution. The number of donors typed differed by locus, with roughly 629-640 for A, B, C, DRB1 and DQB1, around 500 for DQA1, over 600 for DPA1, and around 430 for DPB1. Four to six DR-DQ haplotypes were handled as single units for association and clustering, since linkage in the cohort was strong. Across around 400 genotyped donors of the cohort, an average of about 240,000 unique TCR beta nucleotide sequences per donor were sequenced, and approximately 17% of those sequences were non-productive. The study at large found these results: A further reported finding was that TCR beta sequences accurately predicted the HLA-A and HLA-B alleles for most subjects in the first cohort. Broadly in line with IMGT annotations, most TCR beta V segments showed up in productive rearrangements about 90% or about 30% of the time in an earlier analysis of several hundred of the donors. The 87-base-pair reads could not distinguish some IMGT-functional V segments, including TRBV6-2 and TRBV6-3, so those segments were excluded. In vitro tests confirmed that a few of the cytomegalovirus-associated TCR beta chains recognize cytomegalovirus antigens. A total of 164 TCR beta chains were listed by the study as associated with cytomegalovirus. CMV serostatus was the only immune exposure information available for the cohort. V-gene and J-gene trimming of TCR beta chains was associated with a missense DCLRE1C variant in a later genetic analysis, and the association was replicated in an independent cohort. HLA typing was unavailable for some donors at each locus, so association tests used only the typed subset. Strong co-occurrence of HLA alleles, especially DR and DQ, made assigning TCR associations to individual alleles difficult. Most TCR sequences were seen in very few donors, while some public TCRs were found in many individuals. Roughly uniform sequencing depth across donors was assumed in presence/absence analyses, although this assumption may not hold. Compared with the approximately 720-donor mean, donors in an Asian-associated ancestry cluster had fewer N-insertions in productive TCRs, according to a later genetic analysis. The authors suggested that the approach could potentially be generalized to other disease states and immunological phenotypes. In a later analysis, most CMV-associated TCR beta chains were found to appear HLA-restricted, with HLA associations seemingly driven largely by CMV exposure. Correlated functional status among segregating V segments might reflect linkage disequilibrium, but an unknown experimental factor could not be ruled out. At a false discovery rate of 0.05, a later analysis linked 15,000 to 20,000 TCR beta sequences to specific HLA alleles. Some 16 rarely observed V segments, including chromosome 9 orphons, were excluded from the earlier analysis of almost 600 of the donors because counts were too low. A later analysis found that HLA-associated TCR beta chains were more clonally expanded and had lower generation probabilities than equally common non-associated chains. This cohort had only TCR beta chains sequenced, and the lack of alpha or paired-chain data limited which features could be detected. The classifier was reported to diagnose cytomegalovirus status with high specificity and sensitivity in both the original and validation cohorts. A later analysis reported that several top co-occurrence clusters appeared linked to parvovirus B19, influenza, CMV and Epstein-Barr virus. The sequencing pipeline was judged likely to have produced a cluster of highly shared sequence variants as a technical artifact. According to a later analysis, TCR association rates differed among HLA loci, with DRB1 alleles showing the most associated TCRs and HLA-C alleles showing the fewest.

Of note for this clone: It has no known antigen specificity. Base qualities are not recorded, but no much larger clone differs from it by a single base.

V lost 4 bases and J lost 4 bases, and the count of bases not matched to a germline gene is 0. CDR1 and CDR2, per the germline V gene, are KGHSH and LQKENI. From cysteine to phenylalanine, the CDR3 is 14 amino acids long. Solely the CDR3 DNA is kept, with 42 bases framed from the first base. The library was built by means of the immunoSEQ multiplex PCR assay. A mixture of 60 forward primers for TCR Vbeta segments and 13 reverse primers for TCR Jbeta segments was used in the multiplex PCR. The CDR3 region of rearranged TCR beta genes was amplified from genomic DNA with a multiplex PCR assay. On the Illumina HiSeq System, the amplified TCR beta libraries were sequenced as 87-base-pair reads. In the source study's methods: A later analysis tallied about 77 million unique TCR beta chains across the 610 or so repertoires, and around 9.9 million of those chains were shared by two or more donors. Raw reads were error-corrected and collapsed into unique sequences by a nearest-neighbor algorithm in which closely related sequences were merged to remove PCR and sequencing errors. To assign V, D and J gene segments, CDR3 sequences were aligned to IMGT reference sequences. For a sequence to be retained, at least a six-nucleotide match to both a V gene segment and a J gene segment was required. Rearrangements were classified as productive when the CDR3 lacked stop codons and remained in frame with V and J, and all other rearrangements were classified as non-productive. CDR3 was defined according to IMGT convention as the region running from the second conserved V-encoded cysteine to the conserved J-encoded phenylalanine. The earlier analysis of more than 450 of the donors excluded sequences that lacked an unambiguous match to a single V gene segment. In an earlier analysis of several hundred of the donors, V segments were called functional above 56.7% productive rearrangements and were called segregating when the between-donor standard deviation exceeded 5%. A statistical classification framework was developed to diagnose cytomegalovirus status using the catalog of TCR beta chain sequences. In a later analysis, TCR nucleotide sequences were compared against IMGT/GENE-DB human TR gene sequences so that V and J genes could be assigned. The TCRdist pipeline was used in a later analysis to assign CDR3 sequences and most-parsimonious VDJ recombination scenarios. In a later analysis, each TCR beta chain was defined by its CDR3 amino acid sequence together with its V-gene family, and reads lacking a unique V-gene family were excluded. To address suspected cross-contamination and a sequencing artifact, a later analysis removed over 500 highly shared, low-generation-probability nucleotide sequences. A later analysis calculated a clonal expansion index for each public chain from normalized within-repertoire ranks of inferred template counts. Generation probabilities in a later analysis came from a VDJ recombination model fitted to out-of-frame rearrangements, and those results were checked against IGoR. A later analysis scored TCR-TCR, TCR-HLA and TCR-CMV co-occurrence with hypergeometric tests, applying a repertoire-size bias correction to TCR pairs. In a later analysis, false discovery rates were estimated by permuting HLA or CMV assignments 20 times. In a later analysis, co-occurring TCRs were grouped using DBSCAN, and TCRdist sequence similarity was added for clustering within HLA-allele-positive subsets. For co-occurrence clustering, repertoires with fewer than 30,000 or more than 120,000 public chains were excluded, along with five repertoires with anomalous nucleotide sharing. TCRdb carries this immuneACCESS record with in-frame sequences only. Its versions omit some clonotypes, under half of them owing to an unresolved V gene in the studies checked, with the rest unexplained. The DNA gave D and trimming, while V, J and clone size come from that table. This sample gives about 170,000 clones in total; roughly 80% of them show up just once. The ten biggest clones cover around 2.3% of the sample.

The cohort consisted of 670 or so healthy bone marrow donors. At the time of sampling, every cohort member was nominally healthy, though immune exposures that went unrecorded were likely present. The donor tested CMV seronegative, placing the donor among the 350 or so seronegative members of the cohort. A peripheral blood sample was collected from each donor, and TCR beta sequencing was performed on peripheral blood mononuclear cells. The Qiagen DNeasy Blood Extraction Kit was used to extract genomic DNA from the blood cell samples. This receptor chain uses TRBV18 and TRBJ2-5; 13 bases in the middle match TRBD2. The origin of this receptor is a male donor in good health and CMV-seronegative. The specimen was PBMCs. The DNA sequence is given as TGTGCCAGCTCACGGACTAGCGGGGGAGAGACCCAGTACTTC. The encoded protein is CASSRTSGGETQYF. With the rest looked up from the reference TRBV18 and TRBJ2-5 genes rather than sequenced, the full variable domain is NAGVMQNPRHLVRRRGQEARLRCSPMKGHSHVYWYRQLPEEGLKFMVYLQKENIIDESGMPKERFSAEFPKEGPSILRIQQVVRGDSAAYFCASSRTSGGETQYFGPGTRLLVL.